The 25 T cell receptor beta chains presented below share a single source sample, sequenced in a study of T cell repertoires in cytomegalovirus infection (dated by TCRdb to 2018 to 2020). Reads for this sample came from an Illumina HiSeq 1500. The public reads were reanalyzed by TCRdb: fastp trimming at Q25, MiXCR alignment, in-frame beta chains only. Each record represents a unique CDR3 protein, reported with the most common genes and DNA among its rows. This sample comprises more than 650,000 distinct CDR3 sequences, 35% to 40% of them detected only once. Roughly 2.9% of the sample belongs to the ten largest clones. Sequenced: PBMCs. The receptors here all came from a human donor in good health (CMV status not recorded). Some clones in this sample may be carry-over from other donors' samples.

This clonotype was observed many times. The V call is TRBV7-6, the J call TRBJ1-2; possible D gene TRBD1, 6 bases. Per the germline V gene, CDR1 is SGHVS and CDR2 is FNYEAQ. Trimming stripped 5 bases from V and 4 bases from J, with 17 bases between. CDR3 length equals 15 residues. The chain's CDR3 is CASSPWKDSLYGYTF. CDR3 bases: TGTGCCAGCAGCCCGTGGAAGGACAGTCTCTATGGCTACACCTTC.

The V gene is TRBV29-1, the J gene TRBJ2-7; 8 nucleotides agree with TRBD1. Unmatched junction bases numbered 5, after V lost 5 bases and J lost 2 bases. Germline values: CDR1 SQVTM, CDR2 ANQGSEA. The CDR3 sequence is 13 residues long. The CDR3 DNA follows: TGCAGCGTTCAGGACAGGGATACCTACGAGCAGTACTTC. It translates to CSVQDRDTYEQYF.

This clonotype was seen a single time. The rearrangement links TRBV4-1 to TRBJ1-4; TRBD1 is a possible D gene (6 bases). Germline-derived CDR1 and CDR2 are MGHRA and YSYEKL. The V gene lost 1 base and the J gene lost 4 bases, with 7 bases spanning the gap. The CDR3 contains 14 residues. Written as DNA, the CDR3 is TGCGCCAGCAGCCAAGTAGGGGGTAATGAAAAACTGTTTTTT. This translates into CASSQVGGNEKLFF.

CDR3 sequence reads: CARRKRGVVVGQIDTEAFF. The CDR3 coding sequence is TGTGCCAGGAGGAAACGTGGGGTTGTAGTCGGGCAGATCGACACTGAAGCTTTCTTT. The chain carries TRBV19 and TRBJ1-1; D is uncertain. The CDR3 extends over 19 amino acids. V gave up 9 bases and J gave up 3 bases, with 32 bases separating them. Germline V gene sequence: CDR1 LNHDA, CDR2 SQIVND (reference sequence).

This clonotype was counted between two and nine times. This sequence joins TRBV6-1 and TRBJ1-2, with D unclear. The CDR3 is 15 amino acids. Trimming took off 1 base at V and 4 bases at J, with 13 bases between the two ends. CDR1 MNHNS and CDR2 SASEGT come from the germline V gene. This CDR3 reads CASSEGWRVPYGYTF. The CDR3 nucleotides are TGTGCCAGCAGTGAAGGTTGGAGAGTCCCCTATGGCTACACCTTC.

A word on this clonotype: The final CDR3 position lacks the conserved phenylalanine or tryptophan, pointing to a likely read error. This chain joins TRBV15 and TRBJ2-1; TRBD1 matches 8 bases. CDR1 is LNHNV, CDR2 YYDKDF, per germline (reference sequence). The CDR3 covers 14 residues. Trimming removed 5 bases from V and 7 bases from J; junction bases left unmatched: 7. CDR3 coding DNA: TGTGCCACCAGCGGTCGGACAGGGTGGAATGAGCAGTTCTTA. Translating it yields CATSGRTGWNEQFL.

The chain links TRBV18 to TRBJ1-4; D gene uncertain. The CDR3 runs to 16 residues. The germline V and J ends were trimmed by 3 bases and 5 bases, with 16 bases remaining between them. Germline-derived CDR1 and CDR2 are KGHSH and LQKENI. The CDR3 region has the DNA TGTGCCAGCTCACCGGATAAGGGCCTGGTCAATGAAAAACTGTTTTTT. It translates to CASSPDKGLVNEKLFF.

About this clonotype itself: An end of the junction differs from the germline gene, which may be a read error. V gene TRBV11-2 combines with J gene TRBJ1-1, with 8 bases aligning to TRBD1. Germline V gene lookup returns CDR1 SGHAT and CDR2 FQNNGV. The CDR3 loop spans 16 amino acids. This CDR3 reads CSSSLTPQGAGTEDFF. The CDR3 DNA reads TGTTCCAGCAGCTTGACCCCGCAGGGGGCGGGGACTGAAGATTTCTTT.

V is TRBV6-5 and J is TRBJ2-1; the match to TRBD2 covers 7 bases. V trimming: 4 bases; J trimming: 4 bases; junction bases outside the gene matches: 10. Germline V CDR1 and CDR2: MNHEY, SVGAGI. CDR3 length equals 16 residues. The CDR3 reads CASSLYTAGEYNEQFF. DNA for the CDR3: TGTGCCAGCAGTTTGTATACTGCGGGGGAGTACAATGAGCAGTTCTTC.

This clonotype was seen a handful of times. This chain links TRBV7-6 with TRBJ2-3; D may correspond to TRBD1 or TRBD2 (5 bases each). Trimming removed 1 base from V and 6 bases from J, with 11 bases in between. Germline lookup yields CDR1 SGHVS and CDR2 FNYEAQ. The CDR3 runs 14 residues. DNA of the CDR3: TGTGCCAGCAGCTTAGAAGTGGGGGAGGATACGCAGTATTTT. The encoded protein is CASSLEVGEDTQYF. The full variable domain, rest sourced from reference TRBV7-6 and TRBJ2-3, is GAGVSQSPRYKVTKRGQDVALRCDPISGHVSLYWYRQALGQGPEFLTYFNYEAQQDKSGLPNDRFSAERPEGSISTLTIQRTEQRDSAMYRCASSLEVGEDTQYFGPGTRLTVL.

The chain has TRBV6-6 and TRBJ2-1, with TRBD1 matching over 8 bases. The CDR3 extends over 15 amino acids. The germline CDR1 and CDR2 sequences are MNHNY and SVGAGI (reference sequence). V was clipped by 0 bases and J by 7 bases; unmatched bases: 5. Here the CDR3 DNA reads TGTGCCAGCAGTTACTCGCGCGGGACAGGTAATGAGCAGTTCTTC. Translation gives CASSYSRGTGNEQFF.

This clonotype was counted only a few times. This chain joins TRBV28 and TRBJ1-1; no firm D call. The CDR3 totals 14 residues. Germline V gene sequence: CDR1 MDHEN, CDR2 SYDVKM. The germline V and J ends were trimmed by 5 bases and 1 base, with 11 bases remaining between them. CDR3 coding DNA: TGTGCCAGCAGTCAGCCGACGAGGAACACTGAAGCTTTCTTT. This sequence encodes CASSQPTRNTEAFF. Full variable domain (remainder filled in from reference TRBV28 and TRBJ1-1): DVKVTQSSRYLVKRTGEKVFLECVQDMDHENMFWYRQDPGLGLRLIYFSYDVKMKEKGDIPEGYSVSREKKERFSLILESASTNQTSMYLCASSQPTRNTEAFFGQGTRLTVV.

The chain has TRBV6-1 and TRBJ2-5; D may be TRBD2 (5 bases). CDR1 is MNHNS and CDR2 is SASEGT in the germline V gene. V was trimmed by 1 base and J by 2 bases, leaving 23 bases between them. CDR3 size: 19 residues. The CDR3 sequence: CASSEGGYSSYRKQETQYF. The CDR3 region has the DNA TGTGCCAGCAGTGAAGGAGGGTATTCTTCGTATAGAAAACAAGAGACCCAGTACTTC.

This clonotype was recorded at least ten times. The rearrangement joins TRBV25-1 to TRBJ2-2; 8 bases line up with TRBD1. The germline gives CDR1 MGHDK, CDR2 SYGVNS. This CDR3 contains 16 residues. J gave up 2 bases and V 2 bases, and 4 bases lay outside the gene matches. Here the CDR3 DNA reads TGTGCCAGCAGTGAACTGGACAGGGCTAACACCGGGGAGCTGTTTTTT. This codes for CASSELDRANTGELFF.

About this clonotype itself: A single base separates this from a much larger clone, so it may be a read error. The chain links TRBV6-6 to TRBJ1-5; maybe TRBD1 (5 bases). Per the germline V gene, CDR1 is MNHNY and CDR2 is SVGAGI (reference sequence). Between the trimmed V and J ends, which lost 10 bases and 2 bases, there was a span of 15 bases. This CDR3 is 14 amino acids long. The CDR3 sequence is CAITAGPRNQPQHF. The CDR3 region has the DNA TGTGCCATCACCGCGGGGCCCCGCAATCAGCCCCAGCATTTT.

This chain links TRBV7-3 with TRBJ2-5; the D gene is possibly TRBD1 (6 bases). V lost 4 bases and J 0 bases, leaving 12 bases between the germline ends. The CDR3 length is 15 residues. Germline CDR1 is SGHTA and CDR2 is FQGTGA. DNA of the CDR3: TGTGCCAGCAGCTCAAATCCAGGGGACCAAGAGACCCAGTACTTC. It yields the protein CASSSNPGDQETQYF.

This chain connects TRBV12-3 or TRBV12-4 to TRBJ2-6; possibly TRBD2 for D (6 bases). CDR3 length equals 17 residues. V was cut by 5 bases and J by 4 bases, with 18 bases left in between. The CDR3 sequence is CASSASPGVEGANVLTF. The CDR3 coding sequence is TGTGCCAGCAGTGCCTCGCCGGGGGTGGAAGGGGCCAACGTCCTGACTTTC.

About this clonotype: Given a much more abundant clone one base away, this may be a read error. As the CDR3 is not closed by the conserved phenylalanine or tryptophan, this likely results from a read error. The CDR3 DNA is TGTGCCAGCAGTCCCGACCGGACAGGGTTTGAGACCCAGTACTTA. Encoded protein: CASSPDRTGFETQYL. The V gene is TRBV12-3 or TRBV12-4, the J gene TRBJ2-5; 8 bases are a match to TRBD1. The CDR3 runs to 15 residues. Trimming at V came to 5 bases and at J to 5 bases, leaving 10 bases not matched to a gene.

This sequence joins TRBV11-2 and TRBJ2-3; D might be TRBD1 (5 bases). Germline loops: CDR1 SGHAT, CDR2 FQNNGV. V lost 0 bases and J 1 base, leaving 11 bases between the germline ends. This CDR3 comprises 16 residues. CDR3 protein: CASSLEGATRTDTQYF. The CDR3 DNA follows: TGTGCCAGCAGCTTAGAAGGGGCTACTCGCACAGATACGCAGTATTTT.

A few counts support this clonotype. This chain links TRBV7-2 with TRBJ1-4, with 7 bases lining up with TRBD1. Germline V lookup: CDR1 SGHTA, CDR2 FQGNSA. After removal of 1 base from V and 7 bases from J, the junction contained 6 bases not matched to a gene. The CDR3 runs to 15 residues. CDR3 in amino acids: CASSLERWDSEKLFF. In nucleotides, the CDR3 is TGTGCCAGCAGCTTAGAGCGTTGGGACAGTGAAAAACTGTTTTTT.

The chain employs TRBV12-3 or TRBV12-4 and TRBJ1-5; D is perhaps TRBD1 (6 bases). Deletions cut 8 bases from V and 7 bases from J, with 15 bases between. This CDR3 is 13 amino acids long. As DNA, the CDR3 is TGTGCCAGCCGAATTAAGGGGGGACAGCCCCAGCATTTT. The encoded protein is CASRIKGGQPQHF.

The CDR3 DNA reads TGTGCCAGTAGTCTACGGGACAGGGCATCTGGAAACACCATATATTTT. It specifies CASSLRDRASGNTIYF. The genes are TRBV19 and TRBJ1-3, with 9 bases matching TRBD1. Germline V gives CDR1 LNHDA, CDR2 SQIVND (reference sequence). The CDR3 extends over 16 amino acids. J gave up 1 base and V 5 bases, and 6 bases lay outside the gene matches.

There are many counts of this clonotype. V gene TRBV7-2 combines with J gene TRBJ2-1; 10 bases map to TRBD2. The CDR3 consists of 14 residues. With V trimmed by 2 bases and J by 9 bases, 4 bases remained unmatched. Germline loops: CDR1 SGHTA, CDR2 FQGNSA. DNA of the CDR3: TGTGCCAGCAGCTTAAGCGGGGGGGCCTTTGAGCAGTTCTTC. This encodes CASSLSGGAFEQFF.

Points on this clonotype: An end of the junction does not agree with germline; a read error may underlie this. The chain joins TRBV19 to TRBJ1-5, with D tentatively TRBD1 (5 bases). This CDR3 has 14 amino acids. From germline, CDR1 is LNHDA and CDR2 SQIVND (reference sequence). CDR3 nucleotide sequence: TGTGCCAGTAGTATAAGACAGTACAATCAGCCCAAGCATTTT. This encodes CASSIRQYNQPKHF.

The chain is built from TRBV7-2 and TRBJ1-2, with 7 bases aligning to TRBD1. Germline lookup yields CDR1 SGHTA and CDR2 FQGNSA. V trimming: 2 bases; J trimming: 8 bases; junction bases outside the gene matches: 14. The CDR3 has 16 amino acids. CDR3 amino acids: CASSLRPGQSLNGYTF. The CDR3 nucleotides read TGTGCCAGCAGCTTAAGGCCGGGACAGTCATTGAACGGCTACACCTTC.